This TCR beta chain originates from a study of blood T cell repertoires in COVID-19. The data were produced by immunoSEQ multiplex PCR, yet TCRdb's version contains in-frame clones alone and is incomplete. The table records some 120,000 clones, more than 75% of them present only once. Germline loops: CDR1 MNHNS, CDR2 SASEGT. V gave up 2 bases and J gave up 8 bases, with 25 bases separating them. The CDR3 extends over 18 amino acids. Sequenced material: peripheral blood. The source of this sequence is a man between 70 and 80 years old with acute or convalescent COVID-19. The chain combines TRBV6-1 with TRBJ2-4; possibly TRBD1 for D (5 bases). CDR3 sequence reads: CASSENPGITRIVDIQYF. The CDR3 nucleotides are TGTGCCAGCAGTGAAAATCCAGGGATAACGAGAATAGTGGACATTCAGTACTTC.